Listed below are T cell receptor beta chains from one sample, sequenced in a study of shared clonotypes between healthy human individuals. Using immunoSEQ multiplex PCR, the repertoire was profiled, and TCRdb retains in-frame clones only, with some absent. The sample contains about 650,000 clones, around 95% of which appear only once. Sequences were obtained from naive CD8+ T cells sorted from blood. All receptors derive from a woman aged 25 to 39 in good health. Each CDR3 is given with its conserved first and last residue. The D gene is left open where the match is weak. Clone size appears in some rows only: once, few, many, or a class for an expanded clone.

d_call	v_call	clone_size	j_call	cdr3_length	cdr3_aa	cdr3_nt
NA	TRBV2	NA	TRBJ1-3	13	CASSGLAGNTIYF	TGTGCCAGCAGTGGACTGGCTGGAAACACCATATATTTT
TRBD2	TRBV30	NA	TRBJ2-7	14	CAWTDVAGVSEQYF	TGTGCCTGGACTGACGTAGCGGGAGTAAGCGAGCAGTACTTC
NA	TRBV10-3	NA	TRBJ1-1	16	CAIRPSIGAVDTEAFF	TGTGCCATCAGGCCATCCATCGGGGCAGTCGACACTGAAGCTTTCTTT
NA	TRBV30	NA	TRBJ1-3	15	CAWGGGASSGNTIYF	TGTGCCTGGGGTGGAGGAGCGAGCTCTGGAAACACCATATATTTT
TRBD2	TRBV5-4	NA	TRBJ2-5	16	CASSPVGLANQETQYF	TGTGCCAGCAGCCCTGTCGGACTAGCGAACCAAGAGACCCAGTACTTC
TRBD2	TRBV5-5	NA	TRBJ2-2	15	CASSFLAGDTGELFF	TGTGCCAGCAGCTTTCTAGCGGGAGACACCGGGGAGCTGTTTTTT
NA	TRBV27	NA	TRBJ2-7	13	CASSSRDNYEQYF	TGTGCCAGCAGTTCCCGGGACAACTACGAGCAGTACTTC
NA	TRBV6-4	once	TRBJ2-1	15	CASSGGESSYNEQFF	TGTGCCAGCAGTGGGGGGGAGAGCTCCTACAATGAGCAGTTCTTC
TRBD1	TRBV19	NA	TRBJ1-1	15	CASSIFSGGRTEAFF	TGTGCCAGTAGTATCTTCTCAGGGGGCAGAACTGAAGCTTTCTTT
NA	TRBV27	NA	TRBJ2-7	15	CASSLSGRASYEQYF	TGTGCCAGCAGTTTATCGGGCAGGGCATCCTACGAGCAGTACTTC
TRBD2	TRBV4-1	NA	TRBJ2-7	15	CASSQLASGTYEQYF	TGCGCCAGCAGCCAACTGGCTAGCGGTACCTACGAGCAGTACTTC
NA	TRBV6-5	NA	TRBJ2-3	13	CASMLGGTDTQYF	TGTGCCAGCATGTTGGGTGGCACAGATACGCAGTATTTT
NA	TRBV27	NA	TRBJ1-2	16	CASSPNVLPGPGGYTF	TGTGCCAGCAGTCCCAACGTCCTCCCCGGGCCAGGTGGCTACACCTTC
TRBD2	TRBV9	few	TRBJ2-1	15	CASSPGGRERDEQFF	TGTGCCAGCAGCCCGGGGGGACGGGAGAGGGATGAGCAGTTCTTC
NA	TRBV4-1	NA	TRBJ1-1	15	CASSQDPGSNTEAFF	TGCGCCAGCAGCCAAGATCCGGGCTCGAACACTGAAGCTTTCTTT
NA	TRBV19	NA	TRBJ2-1	15	CASSINWAPYNEQFF	TGTGCCAGTAGTATTAATTGGGCACCCTACAATGAGCAGTTCTTC
TRBD1	TRBV6-5	NA	TRBJ2-5	15	CASSITGTVQETQYF	TGTGCCAGCAGTATAACCGGGACAGTGCAAGAGACCCAGTACTTC
NA	TRBV6-5	NA	TRBJ2-2	14	CASRPQLNTGELFF	TGTGCCAGCAGGCCCCAATTGAACACCGGGGAGCTGTTTTTT
NA	TRBV27	NA	TRBJ1-5	14	CASSRQGGNQPQHF	TGTGCCAGCAGCCGGCAGGGTGGCAATCAGCCCCAGCATTTT
NA	TRBV5-1	NA	TRBJ2-1	16	CASSLGLPAFHNEQFF	TGCGCCAGCAGCTTAGGACTGCCTGCTTTCCACAATGAGCAGTTCTTC
NA	TRBV4-1	NA	TRBJ1-1	14	CASSQDNRNTEAFF	TGCGCCAGCAGCCAAGATAACAGGAACACTGAAGCTTTCTTT
TRBD2	TRBV5-6	once	TRBJ2-1	16	CASSFTGLAYGNEQFF	TGTGCCAGCAGCTTTACCGGACTAGCCTACGGGAATGAGCAGTTCTTC
NA	TRBV30	NA	TRBJ2-2	16	CAWSRAEPTNTGELFF	TGTGCCTGGAGTCGGGCGGAACCGACGAACACCGGGGAGCTGTTTTTT
NA	TRBV7-9	NA	TRBJ1-4	14	CASSLSVTTEKLFF	TGTGCCAGCAGCTTATCCGTGACAACTGAAAAACTGTTTTTT
NA	TRBV27	NA	TRBJ1-5	15	CASSSMIGRNQPQHF	TGTGCCAGCAGTTCGATGATTGGGCGCAATCAGCCCCAGCATTTT
NA	TRBV5-6	once	TRBJ2-1	14	CASSSGLGYNEQFF	TGTGCCAGCAGCTCTGGGCTTGGATACAATGAGCAGTTCTTC
NA	TRBV27	NA	TRBJ2-1	14	CASSLYSSYNEQFF	TGTGCCAGCAGTCTCTACAGCTCCTACAATGAGCAGTTCTTC
NA	TRBV28	NA	TRBJ2-3	16	CASSTGRSLRPDTQYF	TGTGCCAGCAGTACCGGACGTAGCCTAAGGCCAGATACGCAGTATTTT
NA	TRBV2	NA	TRBJ1-5	14	CASSAVRYNQPQHF	TGTGCCAGTAGTGCGGTCAGATACAATCAGCCCCAGCATTTT
NA	TRBV6-5	NA	TRBJ2-3	13	CASSYLGTDTQYF	TGTGCCAGCAGTTACCTAGGCACAGATACGCAGTATTTT
NA	TRBV27	NA	TRBJ2-3	13	CASSLGSAGTQYF	TGTGCCAGCAGTTTAGGGTCGGCGGGTACGCAGTATTTT
TRBD2	TRBV7-8	NA	TRBJ2-1	16	CASSLELAGGPREQFF	TGTGCCAGCAGCTTAGAGCTAGCGGGAGGGCCTAGGGAGCAGTTCTTC
NA	TRBV11-2	NA	TRBJ2-2	16	CASSWTADRPTGELFF	TGTGCCAGCAGCTGGACGGCTGACAGACCCACCGGGGAGCTGTTTTTT
NA	TRBV6-1	NA	TRBJ1-2	17	CASSETAGTNPLGGYTF	TGTGCCAGCAGTGAAACGGCCGGGACTAACCCTCTTGGTGGCTACACCTTC
TRBD1	TRBV5-5	NA	TRBJ2-2	16	CASSLGRTGDTGELFF	TGTGCCAGCAGCTTGGGGCGGACAGGGGACACCGGGGAGCTGTTTTTT
TRBD1	TRBV27	NA	TRBJ1-1	14	CASRWDRGVTEAFF	TGTGCCAGCAGGTGGGACAGGGGGGTCACTGAAGCTTTCTTT
NA	TRBV29-1	NA	TRBJ1-2	13	CSVTGRPDYGYTF	TGCAGCGTTACGGGCAGACCTGACTATGGCTACACCTTC
NA	TRBV13	NA	TRBJ2-2	15	CATPRSGKERGELFF	TGTGCCACCCCTAGGAGTGGAAAAGAGCGCGGGGAGCTGTTTTTT
TRBD2	TRBV11-2	once	TRBJ2-7	13	CASSPGGFYEQYF	TGTGCCAGCAGCCCGGGGGGATTCTACGAGCAGTACTTC
TRBD2	TRBV6-6	NA	TRBJ2-7	16	CASSYSIAGATYEQYF	TGTGCCAGCAGTTACTCTATAGCGGGAGCGACCTACGAGCAGTACTTC
TRBD2	TRBV19	NA	TRBJ2-1	14	CATLAGGVDNEQFF	TGTGCCACTCTAGCGGGAGGAGTTGACAATGAGCAGTTCTTC
NA	TRBV5-4	NA	TRBJ2-7	13	CASSPGEAYEQYF	TGTGCCAGCAGCCCGGGAGAAGCGTACGAGCAGTACTTC
TRBD2	TRBV15	NA	TRBJ2-3	18	CATSRESGWREVLNTQYF	TGTGCCACCAGCAGGGAGTCAGGCTGGCGGGAGGTGCTAAATACGCAGTATTTT
TRBD2	TRBV6-5	NA	TRBJ2-7	16	CASSYSTSGVSYEQYF	TGTGCCAGCAGTTACTCGACTAGCGGGGTCTCCTACGAGCAGTACTTC
TRBD2	TRBV4-1	NA	TRBJ2-1	16	CASSPWTSGRASEQFF	TGCGCCAGCAGCCCTTGGACTAGCGGGAGGGCCAGTGAGCAGTTCTTC
TRBD2	TRBV29-1	NA	TRBJ2-1	13	CSGRTSGIPEQFF	TGCAGCGGACGGACTAGCGGGATCCCTGAGCAGTTCTTC
NA	TRBV4-2	once	TRBJ2-7	15	CASSQVGSAGNEQYF	TGTGCCAGCAGCCAAGTTGGGTCGGCCGGGAACGAGCAGTACTTC